This TCR beta chain was profiled in a study of T-cell reconstitution after alpha-beta-depleted transplantation in children. It was with unique molecular identifiers that the TCRbeta library was prepared. TCRdb analysed the PCR reads with MiXCR anew, one entry per CDR3 protein. The table lists a few hundred thousand distinct CDR3 sequences, 10% to 15% of them singletons, with approximately 4.2% in the top ten. The CDR3 is 15 residues long. The germline CDR1 and CDR2 sequences are SGHRS and YFSETQ. Trimming took off 4 bases at V and 7 bases at J, with 18 bases between the two ends. This sequence originates from a human donor who donated a stem cell graft to a child with Fanconi anemia. Sequencing was performed on PBMCs, taken from the stem cell graft. The chain uses TRBV5-1 and TRBJ1-3; the D gene is possibly TRBD1 (6 bases). The chain's CDR3 is CASSPGQNKANTIYF. The CDR3 bases are TGCGCCAGCAGCCCCGGACAGAACAAGGCGAACACCATATATTTT.